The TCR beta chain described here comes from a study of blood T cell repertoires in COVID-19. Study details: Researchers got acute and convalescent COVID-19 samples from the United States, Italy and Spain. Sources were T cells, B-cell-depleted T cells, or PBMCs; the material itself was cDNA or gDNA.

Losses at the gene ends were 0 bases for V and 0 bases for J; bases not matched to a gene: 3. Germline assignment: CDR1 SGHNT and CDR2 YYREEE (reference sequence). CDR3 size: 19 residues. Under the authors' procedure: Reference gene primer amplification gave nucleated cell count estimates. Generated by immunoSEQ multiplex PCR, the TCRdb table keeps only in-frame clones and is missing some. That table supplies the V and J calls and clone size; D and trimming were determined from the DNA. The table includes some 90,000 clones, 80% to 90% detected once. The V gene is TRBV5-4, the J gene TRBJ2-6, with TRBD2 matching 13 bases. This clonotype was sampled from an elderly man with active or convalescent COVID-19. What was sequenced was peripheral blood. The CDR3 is CASSLAGTSGVSGANVLTF. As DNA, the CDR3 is TGTGCCAGCAGCTTGGCCGGGACTAGCGGGGTCTCTGGGGCCAACGTCCTGACTTTC.